This TCR beta chain was identified during a study of blood T cell repertoires in COVID-19 (dated by TCRdb to about 2020). For the wider study: Samples from collaborators originated in the United States, Italy and Spain and spanned both the acute and convalescent phases of COVID-19. The prospective study material was composed of cDNA or gDNA derived from T cells, B-cell-depleted T cells, or PBMCs. Deeply sampled blood TCRbeta repertoires from subjects exposed to, actively infected with, or recovered from COVID-19 were included in the dataset. A freely available public database, intended as a resource for researchers studying the immune response to SARS-CoV-2, is where the repertoires were released. Samples came from the ongoing ImmuneRACE study (first 160 participants) plus 1,254 subjects from 6 global collaborators. Sample metadata almost always included a de-identified subject ID, COVID-19 status, age in years and sex. Where available, HLA class I and class II types were taken from metadata supplied by the sample provider and were not determined by assay-based typing. What the authors observed across the whole study: The quantity of clinical and demographic metadata differed by source and by participant and was supplied without curation.

Trimming removed 2 bases from V and 4 bases from J, leaving 9 bases between the germline ends. The germline V gene sets CDR1 to MNHEY and CDR2 to SVGAGI. The CDR3 sequence holds 13 residues, the cysteine and phenylalanine included. Only the CDR3 region is kept as DNA, spanning 39 bases read in frame from base 1. Collaborating institutions collected whole blood in K2EDTA tubes following their own protocols. For TCRbeta analysis, collaborator samples were shipped as frozen whole blood, as isolated PBMCs, or as DNA extracted from either sample type. The immunoSEQ Assay, a bias-controlled multiplex PCR, was used to amplify TCRbeta CDR3 regions from genomic DNA. The authors' analysis ran thus. Within the assay, amplification of reference gene primers was used to estimate how many nucleated cells each sample contained. To quantify the absolute abundance of each unique TCRbeta CDR3 rearrangement, sequence reads were collapsed and filtered. For each sample, productive Simpson clonality was calculated as the square root of Simpson's diversity index over productive rearrangements. Here the immuneACCESS table is served through TCRdb, limited to in-frame sequences with V and J called. Missing clones are a known gap in these copies; in checked studies unresolved V genes cover under half, and the rest lacks a known reason. The DNA gave D and trimming, while V, J and clone size come from that table. Present in this sample are about 150,000 clones, roughly 77% of which were seen just once. Around 4% of the sample belongs to the ten largest clones.

About this clone: Its antigen specificity is not known. Base qualities are missing; no much larger clone stands one base away.

The chain is assembled from TRBV6-5 and TRBJ2-7; the D gene is perhaps TRBD2, from 6 matching bases. The receptor was derived from a man aged 55 to 70 with acute or convalescent COVID-19. Sequencing input: peripheral blood. The DNA reads TGTGCCAGCAGTTACGGGGGGTTGTACGAGCAGTACTTC. It encodes CASSYGGLYEQYF.